The entry that follows covers one TCR beta chain sequence. Germline V CDR1 and CDR2: SGHVS, FNYEAQ. Trimming at V came to 5 bases and at J to 0 bases, leaving 9 bases not matched to a gene. CDR3 length: 17 amino acids. The sample originates from a study of blood T cell repertoires in COVID-19. Sequencing used immunoSEQ multiplex PCR; TCRdb keeps in-frame clones, though not all of them. The sample holds roughly 56,000 clones, 75% to 90% seen once. V and J are TRBV7-6 and TRBJ2-7; 11 bases line up with TRBD2. This receptor was taken from a human donor in a cohort sampled during active COVID-19. Sequencing used peripheral blood. The CDR3 sequence is CASSPRTGTSGSYEQYF. The CDR3 DNA reads as TGTGCCAGCAGCCCCCGGACCGGGACTAGCGGCTCCTACGAGCAGTACTTC.